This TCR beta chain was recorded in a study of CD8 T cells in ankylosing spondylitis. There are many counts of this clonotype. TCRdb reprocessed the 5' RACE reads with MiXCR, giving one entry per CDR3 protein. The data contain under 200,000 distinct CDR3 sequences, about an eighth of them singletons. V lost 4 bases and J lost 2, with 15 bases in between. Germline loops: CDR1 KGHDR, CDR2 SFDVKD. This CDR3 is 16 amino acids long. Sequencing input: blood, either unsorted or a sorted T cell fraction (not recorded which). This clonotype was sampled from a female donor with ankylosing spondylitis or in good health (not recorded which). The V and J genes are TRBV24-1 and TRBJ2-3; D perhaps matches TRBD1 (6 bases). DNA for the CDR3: TGTGCCACCAGTGACCCTCGACAGGATCTCACAGATACGCAGTATTTT. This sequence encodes CATSDPRQDLTDTQYF.